Presented here are 2 T cell receptor beta chains from one specimen sequenced in a study of cytomegalovirus exposure and HLA in healthy donors (dated by TCRdb to about 2017). Library creation used the immunoSEQ multiplex PCR assay. For the multiplex PCR, a mixture combining 60 forward primers for TCR Vbeta segments and 13 reverse primers for TCR Jbeta segments was used. TCRdb obtained this table from immuneACCESS and retained in-frame rearrangements with V and J assigned. These tables miss some clones; where compared with another copy, unresolved V genes account for less than half of the shortfall, and the remainder is unexplained. Counted in this sample were 150,000 or so clones; around 67% of them appeared once. The biggest ten clones account for 1.5% to 2% of the sample. The sequenced material came from PBMCs. These receptors were taken from a woman between 18 and 30 years old in good health and CMV-seronegative.

The V and J genes are TRBV5-4 and TRBJ2-5; 11 bases match TRBD2. Per the germline V gene, CDR1 is SGHNT and CDR2 is YYREEE (reference sequence). The CDR3 loop spans 16 amino acids. V lost 0 bases, J lost 2 bases, and 3 bases stayed unmatched. The CDR3 nucleotides read TGTGCCAGCAGCTTGGGACTAGCGGGAACACAAGAGACCCAGTACTTC. Translation gives CASSLGLAGTQETQYF. The full variable domain, in which reference TRBV5-4 and TRBJ2-5 provide the parts outside the CDR3, is ETGVTQSPTHLIKTRGQQVTLRCSSQSGHNTVSWYQQALGQGPQFIFQYYREEENGRGNFPPRFSGLQFPNYSSELNVNALELDDSALYLCASSLGLAGTQETQYFGPGTRLLVL.

This rearrangement joins TRBV14 to TRBJ2-7; 12 bases fit TRBD2. V lost 3 bases, J lost 3 bases, and 6 bases stayed unmatched. Germline V gene data show CDR1 as SGHDN and CDR2 as FVKESK. The CDR3 loop spans 16 amino acids. This CDR3 reads CASSQHWTSGVYEQYF. CDR3 in DNA: TGTGCCAGCAGCCAGCATTGGACTAGCGGGGTCTACGAGCAGTACTTC.